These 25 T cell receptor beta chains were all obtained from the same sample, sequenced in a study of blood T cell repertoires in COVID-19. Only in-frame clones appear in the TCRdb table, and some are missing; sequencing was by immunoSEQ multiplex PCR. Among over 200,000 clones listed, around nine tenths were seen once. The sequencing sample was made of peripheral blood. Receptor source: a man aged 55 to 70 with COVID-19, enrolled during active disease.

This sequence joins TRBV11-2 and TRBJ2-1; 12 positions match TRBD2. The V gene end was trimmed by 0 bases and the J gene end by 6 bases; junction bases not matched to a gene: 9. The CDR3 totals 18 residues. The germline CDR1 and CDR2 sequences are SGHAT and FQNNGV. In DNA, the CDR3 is TGTGCCAGCAGCTTAGATCTACGGCTAGCGGGAGGGCGCAATGAGCAGTTCTTC. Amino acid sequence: CASSLDLRLAGGRNEQFF.

Here the CDR3 reads CASSFRLAGVAHYEQYF. The CDR3 nucleotides are TGTGCCAGCAGCTTCCGTTTAGCGGGAGTGGCACACTACGAGCAGTACTTC. The chain uses TRBV7-2 and TRBJ2-7; TRBD2 aligns across 9 bases. This CDR3 spans 17 amino acids. J gave up 3 bases and V 3 bases, and 12 bases lay outside the gene matches. Germline CDR1 is SGHTA and CDR2 is FQGNSA.

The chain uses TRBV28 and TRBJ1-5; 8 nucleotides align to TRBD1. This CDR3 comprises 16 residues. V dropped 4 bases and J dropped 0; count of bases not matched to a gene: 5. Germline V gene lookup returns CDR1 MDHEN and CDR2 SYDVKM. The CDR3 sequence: CASSSAGGNSNQPQHF. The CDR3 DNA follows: TGTGCCAGCAGTTCAGCAGGGGGCAATAGCAATCAGCCCCAGCATTTT.

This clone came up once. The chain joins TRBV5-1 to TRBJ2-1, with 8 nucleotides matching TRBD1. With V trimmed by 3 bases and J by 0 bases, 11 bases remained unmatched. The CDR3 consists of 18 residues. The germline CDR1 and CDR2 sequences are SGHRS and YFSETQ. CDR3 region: CASSWRNRGSSSYNEQFF. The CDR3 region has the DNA TGCGCCAGCAGCTGGAGAAACAGGGGGTCTAGCTCCTACAATGAGCAGTTCTTC.

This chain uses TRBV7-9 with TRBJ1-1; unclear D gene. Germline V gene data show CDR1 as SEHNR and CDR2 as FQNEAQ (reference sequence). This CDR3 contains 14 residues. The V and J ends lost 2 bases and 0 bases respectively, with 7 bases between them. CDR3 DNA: TGTGCCAGCAGCTTACTAGTCATGAACACTGAAGCTTTCTTT. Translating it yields CASSLLVMNTEAFF.

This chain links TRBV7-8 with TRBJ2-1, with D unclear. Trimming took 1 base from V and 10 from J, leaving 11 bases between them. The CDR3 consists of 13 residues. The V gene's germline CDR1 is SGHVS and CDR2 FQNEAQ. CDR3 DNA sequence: TGTGCCAGCAGCTTAGAACGTCTATCGGAGCAGTTCTTC. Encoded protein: CASSLERLSEQFF.

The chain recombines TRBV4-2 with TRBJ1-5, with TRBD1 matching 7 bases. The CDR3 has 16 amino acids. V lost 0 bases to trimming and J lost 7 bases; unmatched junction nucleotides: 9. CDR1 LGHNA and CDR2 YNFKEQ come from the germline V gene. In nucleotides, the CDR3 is TGTGCCAGCAGCCAAGATCTGACAGGGAACGGGCAGCCCCAGCATTTT. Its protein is CASSQDLTGNGQPQHF.

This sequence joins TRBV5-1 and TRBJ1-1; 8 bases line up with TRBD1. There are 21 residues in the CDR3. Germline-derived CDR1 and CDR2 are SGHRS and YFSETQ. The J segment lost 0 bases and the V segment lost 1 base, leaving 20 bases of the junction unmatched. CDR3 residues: CASSLRLSGGELWGMNTEAFF. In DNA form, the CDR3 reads TGCGCCAGCAGCTTGCGATTGTCAGGGGGCGAGCTGTGGGGTATGAACACTGAAGCTTTCTTT.

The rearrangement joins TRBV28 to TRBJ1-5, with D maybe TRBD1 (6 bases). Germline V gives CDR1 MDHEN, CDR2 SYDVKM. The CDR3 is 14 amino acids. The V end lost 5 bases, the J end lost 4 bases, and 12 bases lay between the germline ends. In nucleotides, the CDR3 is TGTGCCAGCAGTCCCATAGGGGGAAATCAGCCCCAGCATTTT. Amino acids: CASSPIGGNQPQHF.

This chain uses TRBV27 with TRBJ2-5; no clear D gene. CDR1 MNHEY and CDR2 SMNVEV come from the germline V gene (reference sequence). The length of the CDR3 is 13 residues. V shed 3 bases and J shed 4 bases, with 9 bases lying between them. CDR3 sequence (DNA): TGTGCCAGCAGTTTTGAGGTAGGAGAGACCCAGTACTTC. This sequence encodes CASSFEVGETQYF.

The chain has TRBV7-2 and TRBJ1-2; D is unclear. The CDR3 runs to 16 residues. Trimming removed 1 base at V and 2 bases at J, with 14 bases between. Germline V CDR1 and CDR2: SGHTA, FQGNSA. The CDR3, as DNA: TGTGCCAGCAGCTTAGATTCCCAGGCACCAAACTATGGCTACACCTTC. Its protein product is CASSLDSQAPNYGYTF.

The CDR3 here is CASRTSARRNTEAFF. Here the CDR3 DNA reads TGTGCCAGTAGAACCTCCGCAAGGAGGAACACTGAAGCTTTCTTT. The chain couples TRBV19 to TRBJ1-1; D remains ambiguous. The germline V gene encodes CDR1 LNHDA and CDR2 SQIVND (reference sequence). V shed 6 bases and J shed 1 base, with 15 bases lying between them. The CDR3 has 15 amino acids.

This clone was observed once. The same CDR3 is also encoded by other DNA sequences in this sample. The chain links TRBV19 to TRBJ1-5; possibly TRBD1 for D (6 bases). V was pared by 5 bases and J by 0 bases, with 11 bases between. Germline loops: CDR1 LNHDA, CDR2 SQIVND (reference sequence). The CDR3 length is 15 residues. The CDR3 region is CASSSQGNSNQPQHF. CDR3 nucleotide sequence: TGTGCCAGTAGTTCACAGGGTAATAGCAATCAGCCCCAGCATTTT.

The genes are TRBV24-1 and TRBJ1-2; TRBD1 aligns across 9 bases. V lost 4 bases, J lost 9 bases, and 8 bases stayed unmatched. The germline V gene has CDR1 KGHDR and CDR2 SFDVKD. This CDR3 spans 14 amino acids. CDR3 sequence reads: CATSDTGQGRSYTF. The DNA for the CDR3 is TGTGCCACCAGTGACACGGGACAGGGTCGCAGCTACACCTTC.

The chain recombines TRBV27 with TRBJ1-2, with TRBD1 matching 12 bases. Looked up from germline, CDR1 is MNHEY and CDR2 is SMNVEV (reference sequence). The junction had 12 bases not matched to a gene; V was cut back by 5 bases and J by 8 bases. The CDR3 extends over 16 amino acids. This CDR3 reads CASSRQTGTGGGGYTF. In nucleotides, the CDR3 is TGTGCCAGCAGTCGTCAGACCGGGACAGGGGGCGGGGGCTACACCTTC.

The CDR3 loop is CASSLGDRPRYGYTF. The CDR3 bases are TGTGCCAGCAGCTTGGGGGACAGGCCAAGGTATGGCTACACCTTC. The chain uses TRBV5-6 and TRBJ1-2; 8 bases fit TRBD1. CDR3 length: 15 amino acids. Looked up from germline, CDR1 is SGHDT and CDR2 is YYEEEE. Trimming took 0 bases from V and 5 from J; bases not matched to a gene: 6.

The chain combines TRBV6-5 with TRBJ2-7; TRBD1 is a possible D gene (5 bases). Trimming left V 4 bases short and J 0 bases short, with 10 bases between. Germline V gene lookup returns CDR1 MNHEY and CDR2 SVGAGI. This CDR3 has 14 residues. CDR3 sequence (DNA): TGTGCCAGCAGTTTGTATAGGGGCTCCTACGAGCAGTACTTC. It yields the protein CASSLYRGSYEQYF.

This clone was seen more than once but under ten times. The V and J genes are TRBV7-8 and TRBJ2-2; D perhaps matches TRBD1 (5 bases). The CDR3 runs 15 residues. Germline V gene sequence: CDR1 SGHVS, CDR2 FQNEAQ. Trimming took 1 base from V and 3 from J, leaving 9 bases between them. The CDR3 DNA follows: TGTGCCAGCAGCTTAGGACAGACTCACACCGGGGAGCTGTTTTTT. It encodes CASSLGQTHTGELFF. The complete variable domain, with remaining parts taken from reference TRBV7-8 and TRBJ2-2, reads GAGVSQSPRYKVAKRGQDVALRCDPISGHVSLFWYQQALGQGPEFLTYFQNEAQLDKSGLPSDRFFAERPEGSVSTLKIQRTQQEDSAVYLCASSLGQTHTGELFFGEGSRLTVL.

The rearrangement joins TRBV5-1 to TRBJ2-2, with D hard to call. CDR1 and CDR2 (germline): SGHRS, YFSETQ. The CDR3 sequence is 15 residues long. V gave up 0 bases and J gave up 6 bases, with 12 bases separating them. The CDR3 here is CASSLGSSSPGELFF. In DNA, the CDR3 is TGCGCCAGCAGCTTGGGGAGCTCAAGCCCCGGGGAGCTGTTTTTT.

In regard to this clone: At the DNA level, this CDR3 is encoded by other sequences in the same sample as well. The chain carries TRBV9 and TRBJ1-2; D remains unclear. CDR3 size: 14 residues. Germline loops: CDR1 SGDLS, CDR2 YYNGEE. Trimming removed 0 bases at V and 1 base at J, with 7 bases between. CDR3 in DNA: TGTGCCAGCAGCGTAGATAGCAGTAACTATGGCTACACCTTC. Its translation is CASSVDSSNYGYTF.

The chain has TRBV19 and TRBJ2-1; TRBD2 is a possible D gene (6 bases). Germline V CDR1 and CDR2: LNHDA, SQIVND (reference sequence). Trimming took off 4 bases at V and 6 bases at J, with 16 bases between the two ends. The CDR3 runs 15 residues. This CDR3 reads CASSTRKDGGNEQFF. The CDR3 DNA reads TGTGCCAGTAGTACAAGAAAAGACGGGGGCAATGAGCAGTTCTTC.

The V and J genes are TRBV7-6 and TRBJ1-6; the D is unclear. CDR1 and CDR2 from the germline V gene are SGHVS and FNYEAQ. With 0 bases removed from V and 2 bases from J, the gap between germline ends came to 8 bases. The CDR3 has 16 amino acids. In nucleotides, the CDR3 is TGTGCCAGCAGCTTAGCGGGTACAGCCTATAATTCACCCCTCCACTTT. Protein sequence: CASSLAGTAYNSPLHF. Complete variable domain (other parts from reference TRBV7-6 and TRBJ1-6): GAGVSQSPRYKVTKRGQDVALRCDPISGHVSLYWYRQALGQGPEFLTYFNYEAQQDKSGLPNDRFSAERPEGSISTLTIQRTEQRDSAMYRCASSLAGTAYNSPLHFGNGTRLTVT.

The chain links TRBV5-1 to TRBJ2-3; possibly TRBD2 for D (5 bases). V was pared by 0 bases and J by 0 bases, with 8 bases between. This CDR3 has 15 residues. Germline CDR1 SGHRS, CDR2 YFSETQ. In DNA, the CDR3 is TGCGCCAGCAGCTTGGACGGGGAGAGCACAGATACGCAGTATTTT. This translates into CASSLDGESTDTQYF.

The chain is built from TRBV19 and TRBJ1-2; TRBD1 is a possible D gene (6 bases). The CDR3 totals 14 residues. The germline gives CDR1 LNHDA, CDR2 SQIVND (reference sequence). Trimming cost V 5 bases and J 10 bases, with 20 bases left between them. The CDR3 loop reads CASSQGPHVRVYTF. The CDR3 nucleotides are TGTGCCAGTAGTCAGGGGCCCCATGTCAGAGTCTACACCTTC.

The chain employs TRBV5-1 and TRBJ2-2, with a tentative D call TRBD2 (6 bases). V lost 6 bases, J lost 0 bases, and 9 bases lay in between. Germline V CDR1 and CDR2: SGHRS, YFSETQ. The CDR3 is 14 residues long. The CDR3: CASTGTPNTGELFF. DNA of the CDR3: TGCGCCAGCACCGGGACTCCGAACACCGGGGAGCTGTTTTTT.